This T cell receptor beta chain was found in a study of blood T cell repertoires in COVID-19. In the study overall: Donors in the United States, Italy and Spain gave samples during acute or convalescent COVID-19. PBMCs, B-cell-depleted T cells, or T cells were the source of the cDNA or gDNA that made up the material.

From germline, CDR1 is LNHDA and CDR2 SQIVND (reference sequence). The germline V and J ends were trimmed by 5 bases and 6 bases, with 10 bases remaining between them. The CDR3 loop spans 12 amino acids. Per the original methods: Quantification of nucleated cells was approximated via reference gene primer amplification. Using immunoSEQ multiplex PCR, the repertoire was profiled, and TCRdb retains in-frame clones only, with some absent. From that table come the V and J calls and clone size; the DNA was used to work out D and trimming. Seen here are some 50,000 clones, just over 85% observed once, and the top ten hold around 30%.

The sample consisted of peripheral blood. This sequence was found in a human donor in a cohort sampled during active COVID-19. J is TRBJ1-1 and V is TRBV19; D is ambiguous. DNA of the CDR3: TGTGCCAGTAGTCCTAGGCGCGCTGAAGCTTTCTTT. It codes for CASSPRRAEAFF.